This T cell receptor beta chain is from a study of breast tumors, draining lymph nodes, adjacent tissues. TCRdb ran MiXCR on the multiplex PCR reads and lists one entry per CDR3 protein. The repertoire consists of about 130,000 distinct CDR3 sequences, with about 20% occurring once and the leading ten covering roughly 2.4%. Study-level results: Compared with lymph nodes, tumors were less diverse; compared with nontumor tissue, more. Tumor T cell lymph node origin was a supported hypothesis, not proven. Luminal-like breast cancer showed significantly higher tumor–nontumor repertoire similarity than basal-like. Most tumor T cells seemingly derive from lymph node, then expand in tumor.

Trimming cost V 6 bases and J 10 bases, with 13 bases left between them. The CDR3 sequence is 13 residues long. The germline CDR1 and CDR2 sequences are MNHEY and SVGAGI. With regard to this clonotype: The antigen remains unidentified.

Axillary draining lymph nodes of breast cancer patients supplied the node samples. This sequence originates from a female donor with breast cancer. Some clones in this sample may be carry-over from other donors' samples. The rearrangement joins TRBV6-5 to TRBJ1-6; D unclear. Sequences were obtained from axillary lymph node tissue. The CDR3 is CASRGLLASPLHF. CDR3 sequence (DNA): TGTGCCAGCAGAGGATTGCTAGCCTCACCCCTCCACTTT.